This T cell receptor (beta chain) was obtained from a study of cytomegalovirus exposure and HLA in healthy donors. Findings and limits, study-wide: Most of the TCR beta V segments (in an earlier analysis) were productive either about 87% or about 30% of the time. What a later analysis showed was that several of the most significant clusters appeared linked to common viral pathogens. Donor immune exposure was known only as CMV serostatus.

V lost 7 bases to trimming and J lost 10 bases, with 17 bases between them. Germline V CDR1 and CDR2: SGDLS, YYNGEE. The CDR3 has 12 amino acids. This clone came up once. Its specificity is not known. PCR primers comprised 60 Vbeta and 13 Jbeta primers. Under the authors' procedure: Later, 65 million to 85 million unique TCR beta chains were counted in an analysis, and 8.5 million to 13 million of them were shared. Profiled with immunoSEQ multiplex PCR; TCRdb holds only in-frame clones, not every one. The V and J calls and clone size come from that table; D and trimming were worked out from the DNA. The repertoire consists of about 120,000 clones, with 80% to 90% occurring once and the leading ten covering around 2%.

This sequence joins TRBV9 and TRBJ1-1, with D unclear. Specimen: PBMCs. The receptor was derived from a man in his forties in good health and CMV-seronegative. The CDR3 sequence is CASGSGVVGAFF. DNA for the CDR3: TGTGCCAGCGGGTCCGGGGTCGTAGGAGCTTTCTTT.